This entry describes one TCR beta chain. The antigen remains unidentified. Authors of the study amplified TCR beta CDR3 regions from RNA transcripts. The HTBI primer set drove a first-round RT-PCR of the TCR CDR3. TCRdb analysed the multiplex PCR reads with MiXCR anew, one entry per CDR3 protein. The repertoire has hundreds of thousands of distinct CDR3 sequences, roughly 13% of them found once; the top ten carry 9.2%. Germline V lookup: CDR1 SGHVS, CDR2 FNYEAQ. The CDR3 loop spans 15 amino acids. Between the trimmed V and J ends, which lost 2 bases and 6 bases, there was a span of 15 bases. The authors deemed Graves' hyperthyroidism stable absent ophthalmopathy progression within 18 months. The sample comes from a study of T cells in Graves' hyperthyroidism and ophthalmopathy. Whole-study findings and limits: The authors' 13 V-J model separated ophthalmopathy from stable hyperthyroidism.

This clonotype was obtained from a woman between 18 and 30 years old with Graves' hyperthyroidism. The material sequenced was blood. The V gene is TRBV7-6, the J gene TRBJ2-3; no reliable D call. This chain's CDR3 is CASSLSPQVADTQYF. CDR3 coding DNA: TGTGCCAGCAGCTTAAGCCCTCAGGTCGCCGATACGCAGTATTTT.